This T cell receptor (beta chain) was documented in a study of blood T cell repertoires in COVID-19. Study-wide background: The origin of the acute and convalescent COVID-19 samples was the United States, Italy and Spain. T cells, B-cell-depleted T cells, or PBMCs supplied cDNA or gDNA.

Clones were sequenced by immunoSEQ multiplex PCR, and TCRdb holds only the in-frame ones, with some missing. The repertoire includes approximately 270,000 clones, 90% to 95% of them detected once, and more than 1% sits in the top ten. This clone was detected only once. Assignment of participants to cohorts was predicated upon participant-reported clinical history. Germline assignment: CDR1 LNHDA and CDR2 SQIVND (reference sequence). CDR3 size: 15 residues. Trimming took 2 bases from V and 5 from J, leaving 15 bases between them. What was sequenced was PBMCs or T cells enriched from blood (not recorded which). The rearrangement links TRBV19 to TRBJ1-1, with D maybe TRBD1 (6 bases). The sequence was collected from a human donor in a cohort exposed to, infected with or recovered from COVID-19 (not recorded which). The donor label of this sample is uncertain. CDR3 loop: CASSIPQGVGTEAFF. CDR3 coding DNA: TGTGCCAGTAGTATACCACAGGGAGTAGGAACTGAAGCTTTCTTT. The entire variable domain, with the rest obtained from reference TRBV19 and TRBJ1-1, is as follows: DGGITQSPKYLFRKEGQNVTLSCEQNLNHDAMYWYRQDPGQGLRLIYYSQIVNDFQKGDIAEGYSVSREKKESFPLTVTSAQKNPTAFYLCASSIPQGVGTEAFFGQGTRLTVV.